This T cell receptor beta chain was identified during a study of shared clonotypes between healthy human individuals. Study-level background: Plates per donor: three CD4 naive, three CD4 memory, two CD8 naive, one CD8 memory.

Source study methods: Owing to the provision of junction-only sequences devoid of quality scores by immunoSEQ, filtering differed. Generated by immunoSEQ multiplex PCR, the TCRdb table keeps only in-frame clones and is missing some. The V and J calls and the clone size are those of that table, but D and trimming were determined from the DNA. The table shows some 2 million clones, with approximately 94% occurring only once. CDR1 and CDR2 (germline): MGHDK, SYGVNS. The V and J ends lost 10 bases and 0 bases respectively, with 7 bases between them. This CDR3 is built from 11 residues. In the naive CD8 group, cells lacked CD45RO and were positively selected for CCR7, so terminally differentiated effector memory CD45RA+ cells were left out.

The chain uses TRBV25-1 and TRBJ2-7; unclear D gene. The clonotype was recovered from a man between 18 and 35 years old in good health. The sample taken for sequencing was naive CD8+ T cells sorted from blood. For the CDR3, the DNA is TGTGCCACAGGCAGCTCCTACGAGCAGTACTTC. Its translation: CATGSSYEQYF.